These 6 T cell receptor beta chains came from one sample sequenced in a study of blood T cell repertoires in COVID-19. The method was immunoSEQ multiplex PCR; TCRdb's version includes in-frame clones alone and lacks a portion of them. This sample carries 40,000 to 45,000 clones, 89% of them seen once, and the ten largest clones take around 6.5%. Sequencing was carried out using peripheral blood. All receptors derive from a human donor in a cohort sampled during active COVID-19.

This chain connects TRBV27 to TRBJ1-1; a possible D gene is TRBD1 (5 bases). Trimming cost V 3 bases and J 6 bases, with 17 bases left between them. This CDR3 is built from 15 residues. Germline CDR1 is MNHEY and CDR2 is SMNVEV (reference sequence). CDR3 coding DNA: TGTGCCAGCAGTTTGGGGGGGACCTCTGGCGCTGAAGCTTTCTTT. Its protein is CASSLGGTSGAEAFF.

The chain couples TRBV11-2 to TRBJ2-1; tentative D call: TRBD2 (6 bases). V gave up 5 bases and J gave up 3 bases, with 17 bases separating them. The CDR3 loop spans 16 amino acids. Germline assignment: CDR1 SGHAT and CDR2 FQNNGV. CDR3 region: CASSPRPGLNYNEQFF. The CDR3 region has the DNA TGTGCCAGCAGCCCACGACCGGGACTGAACTACAATGAGCAGTTCTTC.

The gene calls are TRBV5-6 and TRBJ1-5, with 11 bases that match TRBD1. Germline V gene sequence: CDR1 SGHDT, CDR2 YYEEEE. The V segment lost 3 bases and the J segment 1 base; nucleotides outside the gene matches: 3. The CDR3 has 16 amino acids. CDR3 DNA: TGTGCCAGCAGCTCGGACAGGGGGCAAAGCAATCAGCCCCAGCATTTT. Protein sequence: CASSSDRGQSNQPQHF.

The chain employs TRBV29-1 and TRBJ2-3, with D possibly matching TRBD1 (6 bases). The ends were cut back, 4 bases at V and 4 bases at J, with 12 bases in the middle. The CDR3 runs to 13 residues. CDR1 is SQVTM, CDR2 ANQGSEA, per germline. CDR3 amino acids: CSVVPGVPDTQYF. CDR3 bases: TGCAGCGTTGTCCCAGGGGTCCCAGATACGCAGTATTTT.

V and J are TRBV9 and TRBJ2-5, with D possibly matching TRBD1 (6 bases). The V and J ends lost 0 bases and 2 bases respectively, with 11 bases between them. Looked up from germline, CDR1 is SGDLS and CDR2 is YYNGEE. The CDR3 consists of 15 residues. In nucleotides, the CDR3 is TGTGCCAGCAGCGTAGGGACAGACAATCAAGAGACCCAGTACTTC. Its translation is CASSVGTDNQETQYF.

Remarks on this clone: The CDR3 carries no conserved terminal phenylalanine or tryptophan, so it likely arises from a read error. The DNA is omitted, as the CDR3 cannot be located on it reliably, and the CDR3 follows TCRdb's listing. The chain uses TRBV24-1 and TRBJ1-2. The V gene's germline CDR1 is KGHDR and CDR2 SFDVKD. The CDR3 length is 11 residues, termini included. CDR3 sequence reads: CATSGGFPPDL.